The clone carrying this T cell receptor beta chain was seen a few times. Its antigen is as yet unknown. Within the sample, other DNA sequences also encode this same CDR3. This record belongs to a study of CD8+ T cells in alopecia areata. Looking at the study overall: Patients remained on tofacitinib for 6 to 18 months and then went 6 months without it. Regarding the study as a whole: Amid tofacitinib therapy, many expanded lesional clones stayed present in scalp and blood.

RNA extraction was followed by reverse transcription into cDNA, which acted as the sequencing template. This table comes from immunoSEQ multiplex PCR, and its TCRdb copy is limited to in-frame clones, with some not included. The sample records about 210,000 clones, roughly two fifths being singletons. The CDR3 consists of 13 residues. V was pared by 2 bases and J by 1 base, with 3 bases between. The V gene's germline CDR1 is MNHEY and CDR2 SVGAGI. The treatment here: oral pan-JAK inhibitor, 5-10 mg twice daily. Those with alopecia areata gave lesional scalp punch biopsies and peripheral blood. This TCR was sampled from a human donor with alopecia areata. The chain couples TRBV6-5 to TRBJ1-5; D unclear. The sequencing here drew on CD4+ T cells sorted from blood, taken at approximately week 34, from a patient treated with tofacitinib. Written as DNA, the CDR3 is TGTGCCAGCAGTTACGGCAGCAATCAGCCCCAGCATTTT. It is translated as CASSYGSNQPQHF.